The rows below give T cell receptor beta chains drawn from one sample of a study of blood T cell repertoires in COVID-19. Sequenced by immunoSEQ multiplex PCR; TCRdb stores in-frame clones only, minus some. The repertoire holds roughly 190,000 clones, with around 80% as singletons. The sequencing sample was made of peripheral blood. The receptors derive from a man aged 60-69 years with acute or convalescent COVID-19. CDR3s include the opening cysteine and the closing phenylalanine or tryptophan. The D gene is left open where the match is weak. Clone size is stated in some rows and not others, as once, few, many or a class when expanded.

J,size,D,V,DNA,CDR3
TRBJ2-3,.,.,TRBV7-2,TGTGCCAGCAGCTTGTGGAGCGGGAGCACAGATACGCAGTATTTT,CASSLWSGSTDTQYF
TRBJ1-3,.,TRBD1,TRBV6-6,TGTGCCAGCAGTTACCCGACAGGGACTGGAAACACCATATATTTT,CASSYPTGTGNTIYF
TRBJ2-7,.,.,TRBV6-5,TGTGCCAGCACTCACTGCGACAGTTCCTACGAGCAGTACTTC,CASTHCDSSYEQYF
TRBJ1-1,.,TRBD1,TRBV7-9,TGTGCCAGCAGCTCAGTGGACAGGGGTGAAGCTTTCTTT,CASSSVDRGEAFF
TRBJ2-3,once,TRBD1,TRBV11-2,TGTGCCAGCGAGCGATTATGGACAGGGAGAGATACGCAGTATTTT,CASERLWTGRDTQYF
TRBJ1-2,.,TRBD1,TRBV7-9,TGTGCCAGCAGCCCAAACACAGGGGAAGCGGACTATGGCTACACCTTC,CASSPNTGEADYGYTF
TRBJ1-3,once,.,TRBV7-9,TGTGCCAGCAGCTTATTGGGGGCAGGGACCGCTGGAAACACCATATATTTT,CASSLLGAGTAGNTIYF
TRBJ1-2,.,TRBD1,TRBV5-4,TGTGCCAGCGGCGAATCTCAGGGGGCGATCGATGGCTACACCTTC,CASGESQGAIDGYTF
TRBJ2-7,.,.,TRBV4-1,TGCGCCAGCAGCCAGAGGACTGGCTACGAGCAGTACTTC,CASSQRTGYEQYF
TRBJ1-5,.,TRBD1,TRBV6-6,TGTGCCAGCAGTCCCCGACTTTCCGGGACAGGGGAGGGACAGCCCCAGCATTTT,CASSPRLSGTGEGQPQHF
TRBJ2-6,.,TRBD1,TRBV2,TGTGCCAGCAGGGACCGGGACAGGGGACGTTATACTCGCTCTGGGGCCAACGTCCTGACTTTC,CASRDRDRGRYTRSGANVLTF
TRBJ2-3,.,.,TRBV7-6,TGTGCCAGCAGCTCTCAGATGGCGGGGAACACAGATACGCAGTATTTT,CASSSQMAGNTDTQYF
TRBJ2-7,.,.,TRBV2,TGTGCCAGCAGTGATTCAGGGGTAATAAAGCAGTACTTC,CASSDSGVIKQYF
TRBJ2-7,.,TRBD2,TRBV7-9,TGTGCCAGCAGTTTGACTAGCGGGGGGGCCTACGAGCAGTACTTC,CASSLTSGGAYEQYF
TRBJ1-2,.,.,TRBV14,TGTGCCAGCAGCCAAGCTCCTAGGACAGCTAACTATGGCTACACCTTC,CASSQAPRTANYGYTF
TRBJ1-2,many,TRBD1,TRBV11-2,TGTGCCAGCAGCTTGGGACAGGGAGGAGGCGGCTACACCTTC,CASSLGQGGGGYTF
TRBJ1-2,.,TRBD1,TRBV27,TGTGCCAGCAGTTTATCGAGACGGACAGGAGTCTATGGCTACACCTTC,CASSLSRRTGVYGYTF
TRBJ2-1,.,TRBD2,TRBV24-1,TGTGCCACCAGTGAGACGACTAGCGGGAGATACAATGAGCAGTTCTTC,CATSETTSGRYNEQFF
TRBJ2-1,.,TRBD2,TRBV7-8,TGTGCCAGCAGCCCCAGCCCTAGCGGGGGATGGGAGCAGTTCTTC,CASSPSPSGGWEQFF
TRBJ1-6,.,TRBD1,TRBV11-1,TGTGCCAGCAGCTTGGAAGCGACAGGGTCCAATTCACCCCTCCACTTT,CASSLEATGSNSPLHF
TRBJ2-1,.,TRBD2,TRBV30,TGTGCCTGGAGTTTAGCGGGAGCGTCCTACAATGAGCAGTTCTTC,CAWSLAGASYNEQFF
TRBJ2-7,few,.,TRBV4-3,TGCGCCAGCAGCCAAGTGCCGGACAGCTCCCAGTACTTC,CASSQVPDSSQYF
TRBJ2-1,.,.,TRBV27,TGTGCCAGCTTTAACCCCGGGACATCCTTTTACAATGAGCAGTTCTTC,CASFNPGTSFYNEQFF
TRBJ1-2,few,TRBD1,TRBV11-2,TGTGCCAGCAGCACGTCCAGGGGGTCGGGCGGCTACACCTTC,CASSTSRGSGGYTF